Described below is a single T cell receptor beta chain sequence and its context. Its antigen is still unknown. The data derive from a study of graft-versus-host responses after intestinal transplantation. Turning to the study itself: The study gave all recipients anti-thymocyte globulin induction, then tacrolimus and steroids for 2 to 3 years. Study-wide results and caveats: Patients who carried graft-donor T cell macrochimerism also had high graft-versus-host to host-versus-graft clonal ratios in their allografts. Some GvH clones appeared in ileal mucosa or blood before recipient bone marrow. With peak circulating GvH clone levels came an association with early post-transplant HvG declines.

The CDR3 runs to 14 residues. CDR1 and CDR2 from the germline V gene are LNHDA and SQIVND (reference sequence). V dropped 3 bases and J dropped 5 bases, with 13 bases sitting between them. Sequenced by immunoSEQ multiplex PCR; TCRdb stores in-frame clones only, minus some. The sample holds approximately 75,000 clones, over 85% seen once. The V and J genes are TRBV19 and TRBJ2-5; D unclear. The input for sequencing was unstimulated CD8+ T cells sorted from spleen or lymph node cells, taken before intestinal transplant. This TCR came from a human donor who received an intestinal transplant. The chain's CDR3 is CASSISWTGETQYF. The CDR3 DNA reads as TGTGCCAGTAGTATCTCCTGGACGGGCGAGACCCAGTACTTC.